The entry that follows covers one T cell receptor beta chain sequence. The germline V gene has CDR1 MNHEY and CDR2 SVGAGI. This CDR3 contains 14 residues. V lost 0 bases and J lost 5; bases outside the gene matches: 4. The data were obtained in a study of blood T cell repertoires in COVID-19. Turning to the study itself: Collection of acute and convalescent COVID-19 samples took place in the United States, Italy and Spain.

Data came from immunoSEQ multiplex PCR; TCRdb stores just in-frame clones and leaves some out. The repertoire holds 9,500 to 15,000 clones, with roughly nine tenths as singletons. The chain links TRBV6-5 to TRBJ2-7; 7 nucleotides align to TRBD2. Input material: peripheral blood. The sequence was obtained from a man aged 70 or older with active COVID-19. CDR3 sequence (DNA): TGTGCCAGCAGTTACTCGGGAGGGATCAACGAGCAGTACTTC. Protein product: CASSYSGGINEQYF.